In its sample, the clone carrying this T cell receptor beta chain was seen a few times. RNA extraction gave at least 5 micrograms of total RNA per sample. Sample-barcoded 5' priming and a J-beta primer mix drove a second PCR of roughly 7 to 11 cycles. One entry per CDR3 protein results from TCRdb running MiXCR on the 5' RACE reads. The table shows about 640,000 distinct CDR3 sequences, with around 54% occurring only once. Trimming cost V 0 bases and J 8 bases, with 13 bases left between them. The CDR3 is made up of 15 amino acids. Germline values: CDR1 LGHNA, CDR2 YNFKEQ. These data come from a study of blood T cells in healthy people across ages.

The chain uses TRBV4-2 and TRBJ1-4; D ambiguous. Sequences were obtained from blood. This receptor was identified in a man in his sixties in good health. This chain's CDR3 is CASSQEAGAAEKLFF. The CDR3 nucleotides read TGTGCCAGCAGCCAAGAAGCCGGAGCAGCCGAAAAACTGTTTTTT.